This T cell receptor (beta chain) emerged from a study of OX40 agonist ivuxolimab in advanced cancers. Overall study context: The dose-escalation cohort had hepatocellular carcinoma, melanoma, renal cell or head and neck cancer.

Libraries were prepared by immunoSEQ multiplex PCR; TCRdb keeps only in-frame clonotypes and omits some of them. The top ten hold around 15% of the sample, which has over 50,000 clones, 90% to 95% seen once. The study's findings and limits: Part of the nonresponder group also had normalized T-cell clonal expansion that was low.

As for this clone: Its antigen remains unknown.

The germline gives CDR1 SGHTA, CDR2 FQGTGA. V lost 2 bases and J lost 2, with 15 bases in between. The CDR3 contains 16 residues. The receptor's source is an adult with an advanced solid tumor such as melanoma, head and neck, liver or kidney cancer. The sequencing used CD4+ or CD8+ T cells sorted from blood, collected in a trial of the OX40 agonist ivuxolimab. The chain is built from TRBV7-3 and TRBJ1-1; D possibly corresponds to TRBD1 (6 bases). CDR3 in amino acids: CASSLRPTGINTEAFF. The CDR3 DNA reads TGTGCCAGCAGCTTACGACCTACAGGGATCAACACTGAAGCTTTCTTT.